Each of the 11 T cell receptor beta chains below was sequenced from the same sample in a study of blood T cell repertoires in COVID-19. Some clones are missing from TCRdb's copy, which holds only in-frame ones; the method was immunoSEQ multiplex PCR. The top ten hold under 0.85% of the sample, which has 150,000 to 200,000 clones, approximately 91% seen once. Material for sequencing was PBMCs or T cells enriched from blood (not recorded which). The receptors derive from a young woman who had recovered from COVID-19.

The gene calls are TRBV25-1 and TRBJ2-7; TRBD1 agrees at 7 bases. This CDR3 comprises 14 residues. CDR1 and CDR2 from the germline V gene are MGHDK and SYGVNS. Trimming cost V 4 bases and J 2 bases; bases outside gene matches: 5. In nucleotides, the CDR3 is TGTGCCAGCAGTGGGGAAACAGGGGCCTACGAGCAGTACTTC. It translates to CASSGETGAYEQYF.

This chain links TRBV18 with TRBJ2-7; 8 bases line up with TRBD2. The germline V gene encodes CDR1 KGHSH and CDR2 LQKENI. The V and J ends lost 6 bases and 6 bases, in that order; junction bases with no gene match: 10. The CDR3 contains 14 residues. CDR3 bases: TGTGCCAGCTCCACGGGACGGGGGGGTCCCGAGCAGTACTTC. Translated, it gives CASSTGRGGPEQYF.

The chain links TRBV3-1 (or the pseudogene TRBV3-2) to TRBJ2-5, with 7 bases fitting TRBD2. Trimming took 1 base from V and 5 from J; bases not matched to a gene: 19. The CDR3 runs 19 residues. The germline V gene has CDR1 LGHDT and CDR2 YNNKEL (reference sequence). CDR3 nucleotides: TGTGCCAGCAGCCAAGGACCGTGGGGAGGGGACGGGCTGAGGGAGACCCAGTACTTC. Translating gives CASSQGPWGGDGLRETQYF.

The chain carries TRBV3-1 (or the pseudogene TRBV3-2) and TRBJ2-1, with 12 bases aligning to TRBD2. This CDR3 has 18 amino acids. Per germline, CDR1 LGHDT and CDR2 YNNKEL (reference sequence). J lost 2 bases, V lost 4 bases, and 9 bases had no gene match. CDR3: CASSLPRTSGVTYNEQFF. CDR3 bases: TGTGCCAGCAGCCTACCGCGGACTAGCGGGGTCACCTACAATGAGCAGTTCTTC.

This chain links TRBV7-2 with TRBJ2-7; 9 bases fit TRBD2. The germline V gene encodes CDR1 SGHTA and CDR2 FQGNSA. The CDR3 consists of 16 residues. J lost 2 bases, V lost 6 bases, and 11 bases had no gene match. In DNA, the CDR3 is TGTGCCAGCAGTCCGGGACTAGCAGGAGCCCCCTACGAGCAGTACTTC. It codes for CASSPGLAGAPYEQYF.

As concerns this clone: The junction departs from germline at one end; a sequencing error may be responsible. The rearrangement links TRBV25-1 to TRBJ1-1, with 8 bases that match TRBD1. Germline V gene lookup returns CDR1 MGHDK and CDR2 SYGVNS. The CDR3 length is 14 residues. The CDR3 reads CASRTGISNSEAFF. CDR3 nucleotides: TGTGCCAGCCGGACAGGGATAAGTAACAGTGAAGCTTTCTTT.

The rearrangement links TRBV6-5 to TRBJ2-1; 7 nucleotides match TRBD1. V lost 6 bases to trimming and J lost 8 bases; unmatched junction nucleotides: 7. Germline lookup yields CDR1 MNHEY and CDR2 SVGAGI. The CDR3 totals 13 residues. In DNA, the CDR3 is TGTGCCAGCAGCCTAAACAGGGGCGATGAGCAGTTCTTC. Amino acid sequence: CASSLNRGDEQFF.

The V call is TRBV10-1, the J call TRBJ2-7; TRBD2 agrees at 7 bases. The germline V gene encodes CDR1 WNHNN and CDR2 SYGVQD (reference sequence). There are 14 residues in the CDR3. V shed 2 bases and J 3 bases; nucleotides not matched to a gene: 4. In nucleotides, the CDR3 is TGCGCCAGCAGTGAGGGGGGGACTAACTACGAGCAGTACTTC. As protein: CASSEGGTNYEQYF.

This clone was detected a few times. The chain employs TRBV4-1 and TRBJ1-1, with TRBD1 matching over 9 bases. Germline values: CDR1 MGHRA, CDR2 YSYEKL. This CDR3 is 16 amino acids long. The ends lost 0 bases at V and 0 bases at J; junction bases unmatched: 2. The CDR3 here is CASSQEGQGLNTEAFF. The CDR3 DNA reads as TGCGCCAGCAGCCAAGAGGGACAGGGCTTGAACACTGAAGCTTTCTTT.

This clone was counted a single time. This chain joins TRBV15 and TRBJ1-2, with 8 bases aligning to TRBD1. The CDR3 runs 16 residues. In germline, CDR1 is LNHNV, CDR2 YYDKDF (reference sequence). After removal of 3 bases from V and 0 bases from J, the junction contained 6 bases not matched to a gene. CDR3 region: CATSRDRVSANYGYTF. CDR3 coding DNA: TGTGCCACCAGCAGGGACAGGGTTAGTGCTAACTATGGCTACACCTTC. Full variable domain (outside the CDR3, taken from reference TRBV15 and TRBJ1-2): DAMVIQNPRYQVTQFGKPVTLSCSQTLNHNVMYWYQQKSSQAPKLLFHYYDKDFNNEADTPDNFQSRRPNTSFCFLDIRSPGLGDTAMYLCATSRDRVSANYGYTFGSGTRLTVV.

The V and J genes are TRBV2 and TRBJ2-7, with TRBD2 identical over 11 bases. Germline CDR1 is SNHLY and CDR2 is FYNNEI. Unmatched junction bases numbered 11, after V lost 7 bases and J lost 0 bases. The CDR3 totals 17 residues. CDR3 in DNA: TGTGCCAGCACCCTATCGGGACTAGCGGTGAGCTCCTACGAGCAGTACTTC. As protein: CASTLSGLAVSSYEQYF.